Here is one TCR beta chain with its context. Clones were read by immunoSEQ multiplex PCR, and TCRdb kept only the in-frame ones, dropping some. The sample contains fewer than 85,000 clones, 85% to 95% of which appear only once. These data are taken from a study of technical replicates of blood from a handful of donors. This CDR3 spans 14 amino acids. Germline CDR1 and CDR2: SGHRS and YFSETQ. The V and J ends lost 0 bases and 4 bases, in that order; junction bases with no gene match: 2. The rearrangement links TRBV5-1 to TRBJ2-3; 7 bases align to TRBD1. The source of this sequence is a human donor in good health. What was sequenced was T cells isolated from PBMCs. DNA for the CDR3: TGCGCCAGCAGCTTGGGTCAGGGGGCAGATACGCAGTATTTT. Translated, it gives CASSLGQGADTQYF.